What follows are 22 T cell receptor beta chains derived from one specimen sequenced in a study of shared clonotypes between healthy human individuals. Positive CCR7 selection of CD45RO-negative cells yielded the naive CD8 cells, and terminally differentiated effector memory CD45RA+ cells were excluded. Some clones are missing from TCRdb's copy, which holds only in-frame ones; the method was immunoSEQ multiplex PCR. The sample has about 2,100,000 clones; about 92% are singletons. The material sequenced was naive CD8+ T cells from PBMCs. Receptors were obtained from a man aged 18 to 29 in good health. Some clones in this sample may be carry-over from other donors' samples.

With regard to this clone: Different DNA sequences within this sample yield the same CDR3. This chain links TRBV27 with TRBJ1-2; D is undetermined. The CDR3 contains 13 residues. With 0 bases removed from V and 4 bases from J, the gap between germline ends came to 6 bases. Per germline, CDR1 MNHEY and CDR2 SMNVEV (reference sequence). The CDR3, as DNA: TGTGCCAGCAGTTTATCGTCAGGCTATGGCTACACCTTC. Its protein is CASSLSSGYGYTF.

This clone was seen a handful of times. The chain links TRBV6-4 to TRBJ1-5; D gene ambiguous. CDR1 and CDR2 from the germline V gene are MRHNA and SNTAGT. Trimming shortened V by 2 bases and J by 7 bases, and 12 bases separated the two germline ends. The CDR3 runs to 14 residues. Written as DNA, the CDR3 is TGTGCCAGCAGTGACCGAGGACGTCAGCAGCCCCAGCATTTT. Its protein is CASSDRGRQQPQHF.

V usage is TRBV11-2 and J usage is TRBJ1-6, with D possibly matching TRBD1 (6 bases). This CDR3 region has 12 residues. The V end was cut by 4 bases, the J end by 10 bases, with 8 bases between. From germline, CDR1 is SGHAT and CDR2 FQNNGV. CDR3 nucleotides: TGTGCCAGCAGCTCAGGGGCGTCACCCCTCCACTTT. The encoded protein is CASSSGASPLHF.

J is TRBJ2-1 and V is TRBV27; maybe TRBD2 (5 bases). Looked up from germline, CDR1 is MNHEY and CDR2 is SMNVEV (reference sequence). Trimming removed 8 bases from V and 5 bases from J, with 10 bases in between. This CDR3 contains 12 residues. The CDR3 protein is CASGISDNEQFF. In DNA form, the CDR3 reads TGTGCCAGCGGAATTAGCGACAATGAGCAGTTCTTC.

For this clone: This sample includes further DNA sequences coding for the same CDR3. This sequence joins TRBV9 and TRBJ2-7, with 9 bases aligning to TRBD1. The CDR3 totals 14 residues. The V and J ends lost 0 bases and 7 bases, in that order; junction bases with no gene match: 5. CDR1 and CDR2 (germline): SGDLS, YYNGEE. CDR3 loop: CASSVGDRVGEQYF. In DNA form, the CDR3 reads TGTGCCAGCAGCGTAGGGGACAGGGTCGGGGAGCAGTACTTC.

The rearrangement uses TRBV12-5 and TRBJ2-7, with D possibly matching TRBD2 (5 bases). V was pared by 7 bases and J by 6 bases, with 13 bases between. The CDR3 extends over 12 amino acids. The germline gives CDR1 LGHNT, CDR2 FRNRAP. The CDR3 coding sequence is TGTGCTAGTGCTTCAGGCCGGGGCGAGCAGTACTTC. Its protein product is CASASGRGEQYF.

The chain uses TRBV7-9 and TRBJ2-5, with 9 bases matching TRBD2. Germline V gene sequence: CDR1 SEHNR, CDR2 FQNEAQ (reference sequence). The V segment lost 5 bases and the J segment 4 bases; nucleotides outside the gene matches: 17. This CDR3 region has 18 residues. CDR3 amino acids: CASSTSHAGGLFGETQYF. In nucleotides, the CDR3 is TGTGCCAGCAGCACCTCCCACGCGGGAGGGCTTTTTGGAGAGACCCAGTACTTC.

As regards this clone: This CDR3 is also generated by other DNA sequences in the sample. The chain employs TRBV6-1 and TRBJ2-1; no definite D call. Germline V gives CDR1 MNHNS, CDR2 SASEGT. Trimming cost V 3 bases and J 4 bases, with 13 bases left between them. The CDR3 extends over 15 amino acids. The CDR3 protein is CASSDGVLPYNEQFF. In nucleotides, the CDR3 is TGTGCCAGCAGTGATGGGGTTCTACCTTACAATGAGCAGTTCTTC.

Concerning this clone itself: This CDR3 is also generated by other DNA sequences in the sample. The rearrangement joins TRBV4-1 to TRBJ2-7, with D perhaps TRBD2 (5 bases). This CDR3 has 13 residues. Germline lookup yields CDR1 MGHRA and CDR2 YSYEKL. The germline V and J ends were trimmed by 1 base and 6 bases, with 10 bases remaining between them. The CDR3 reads CASSQVGSGEQYF. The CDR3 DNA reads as TGCGCCAGCAGCCAAGTGGGGAGCGGCGAGCAGTACTTC.

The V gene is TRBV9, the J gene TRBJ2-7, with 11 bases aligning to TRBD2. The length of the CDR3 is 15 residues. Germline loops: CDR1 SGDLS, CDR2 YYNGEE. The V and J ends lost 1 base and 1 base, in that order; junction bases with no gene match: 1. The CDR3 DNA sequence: TGTGCCAGCAGCGTATCTAGCGGGGGGTCCTACGAGCAGTACTTC. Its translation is CASSVSSGGSYEQYF.

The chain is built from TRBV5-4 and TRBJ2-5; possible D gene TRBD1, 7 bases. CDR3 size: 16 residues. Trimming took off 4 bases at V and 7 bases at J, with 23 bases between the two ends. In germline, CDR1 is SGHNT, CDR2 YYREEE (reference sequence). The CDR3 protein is CASSRGEQGPLGTQYF. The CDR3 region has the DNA TGTGCCAGCAGCAGGGGGGAACAGGGGCCCCTTGGGACCCAGTACTTC.

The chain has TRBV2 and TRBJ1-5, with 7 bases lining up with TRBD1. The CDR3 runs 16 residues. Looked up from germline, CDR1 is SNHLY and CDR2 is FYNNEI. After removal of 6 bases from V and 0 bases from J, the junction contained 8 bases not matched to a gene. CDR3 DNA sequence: TGTGCCAGCAGGACACAGGGGCGGTATAGCAATCAGCCCCAGCATTTT. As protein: CASRTQGRYSNQPQHF.

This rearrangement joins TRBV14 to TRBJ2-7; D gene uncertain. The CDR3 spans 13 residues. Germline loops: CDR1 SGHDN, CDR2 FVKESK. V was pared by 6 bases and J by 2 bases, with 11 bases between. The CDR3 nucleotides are TGTGCCAGCAGTCACGACTGGGCCTACGAGCAGTACTTC. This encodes CASSHDWAYEQYF.

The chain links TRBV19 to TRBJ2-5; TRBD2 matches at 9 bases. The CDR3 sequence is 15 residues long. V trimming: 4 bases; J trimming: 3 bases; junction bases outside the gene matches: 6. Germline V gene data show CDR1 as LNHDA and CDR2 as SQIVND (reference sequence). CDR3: CASSTRLADKETQYF. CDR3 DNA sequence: TGTGCCAGTAGTACTCGACTAGCGGATAAAGAGACCCAGTACTTC.

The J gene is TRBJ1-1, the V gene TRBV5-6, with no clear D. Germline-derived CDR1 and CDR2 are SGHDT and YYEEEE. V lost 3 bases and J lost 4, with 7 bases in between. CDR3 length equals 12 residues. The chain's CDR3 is CASSSTPTEAFF. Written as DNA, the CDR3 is TGTGCCAGCAGCTCGACCCCCACTGAAGCTTTCTTT.

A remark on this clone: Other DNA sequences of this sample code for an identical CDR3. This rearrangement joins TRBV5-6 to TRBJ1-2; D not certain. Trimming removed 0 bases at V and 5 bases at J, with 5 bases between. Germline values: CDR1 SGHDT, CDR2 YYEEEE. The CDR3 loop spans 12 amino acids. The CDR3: CASSLEGYGYTF. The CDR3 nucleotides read TGTGCCAGCAGCTTGGAGGGATATGGCTACACCTTC.

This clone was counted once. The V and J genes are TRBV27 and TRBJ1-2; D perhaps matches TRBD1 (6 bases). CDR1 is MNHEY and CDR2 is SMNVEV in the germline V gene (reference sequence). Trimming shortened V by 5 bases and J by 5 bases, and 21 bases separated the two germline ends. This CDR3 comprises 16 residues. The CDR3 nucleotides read TGTGCCAGCAGTGCCAGTTTGGGGGCGCTCGTGTATGGCTACACCTTC. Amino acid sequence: CASSASLGALVYGYTF.

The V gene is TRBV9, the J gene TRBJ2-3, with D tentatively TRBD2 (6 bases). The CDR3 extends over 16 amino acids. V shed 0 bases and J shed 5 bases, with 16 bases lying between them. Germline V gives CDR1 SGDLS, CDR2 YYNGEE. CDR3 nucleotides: TGTGCCAGCAGCGTAGACGAGATTGTGGGGGGAGATACGCAGTATTTT. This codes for CASSVDEIVGGDTQYF.

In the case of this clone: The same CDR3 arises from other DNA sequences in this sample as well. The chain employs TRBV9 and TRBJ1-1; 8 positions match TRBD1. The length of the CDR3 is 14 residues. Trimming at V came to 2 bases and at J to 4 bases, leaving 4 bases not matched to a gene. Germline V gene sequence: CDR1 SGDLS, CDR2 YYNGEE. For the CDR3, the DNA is TGTGCCAGCAGCGTTGAGGACAGGGCCACTGAAGCTTTCTTT. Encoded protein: CASSVEDRATEAFF.

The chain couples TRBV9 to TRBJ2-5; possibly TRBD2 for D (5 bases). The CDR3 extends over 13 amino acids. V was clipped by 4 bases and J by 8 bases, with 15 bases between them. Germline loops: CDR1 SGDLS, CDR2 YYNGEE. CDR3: CASSPKLGSTQYF. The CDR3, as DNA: TGTGCCAGCAGCCCCAAGCTAGGGAGTACCCAGTACTTC.

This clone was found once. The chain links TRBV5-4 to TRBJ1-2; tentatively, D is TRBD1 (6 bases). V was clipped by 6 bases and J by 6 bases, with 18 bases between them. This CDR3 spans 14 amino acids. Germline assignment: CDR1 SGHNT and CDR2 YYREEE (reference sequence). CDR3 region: CASTGQSFGDGYTF. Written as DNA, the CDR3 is TGTGCCAGCACCGGACAGAGCTTCGGGGATGGCTACACCTTC.

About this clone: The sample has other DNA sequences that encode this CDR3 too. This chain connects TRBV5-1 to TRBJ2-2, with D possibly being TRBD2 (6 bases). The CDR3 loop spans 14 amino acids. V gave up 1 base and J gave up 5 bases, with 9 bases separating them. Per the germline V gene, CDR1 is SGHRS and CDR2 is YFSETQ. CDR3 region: CASSLTGGTGELFF. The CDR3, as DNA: TGCGCCAGCAGCTTGACTGGGGGGACCGGGGAGCTGTTTTTT.